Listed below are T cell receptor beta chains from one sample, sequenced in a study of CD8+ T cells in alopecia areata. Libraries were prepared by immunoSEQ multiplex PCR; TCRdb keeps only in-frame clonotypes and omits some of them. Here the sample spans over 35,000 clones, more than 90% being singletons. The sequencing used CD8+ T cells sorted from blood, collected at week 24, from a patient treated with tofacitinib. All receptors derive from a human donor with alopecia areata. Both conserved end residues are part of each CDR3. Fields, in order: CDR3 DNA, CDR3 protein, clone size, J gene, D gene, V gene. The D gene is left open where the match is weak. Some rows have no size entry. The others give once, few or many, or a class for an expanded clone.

TGCGCCAGCAGCTTGGAGGGACAGGGATCTGGCCGGTCCTACGAGCAGTACTTC	CASSLEGQGSGRSYEQYF	NA	TRBJ2-7	TRBD1	TRBV5-1
TGTGCCAGCAGCCAAGATAAGCCCAATCAGCCCCAGCATTTT	CASSQDKPNQPQHF	NA	TRBJ1-5	NA	TRBV4-2
TGCGCCAGCAGCCAAGTCGGGGCCTCCTACGAGCAGTACTTC	CASSQVGASYEQYF	NA	TRBJ2-7	NA	TRBV4-1
TGTGCCAGCAGTCAAGGGGTGAACTCCTACAATGAGCAGTTCTTC	CASSQGVNSYNEQFF	NA	TRBJ2-1	NA	TRBV28
TGTGCCAGCAGTGATCCCGCCTTGGGACAGGGGAACACCGGGGAGCTGTTTTTT	CASSDPALGQGNTGELFF	NA	TRBJ2-2	TRBD1	TRBV6-1
TGCGCCAGCAGCTTGTTCGGGTCCAACGTCCTGACTTTC	CASSLFGSNVLTF	few	TRBJ2-6	NA	TRBV5-1
TGTGCCAGCAGCTTGGCCCCTAGCGGGGGGTCGGGGGAGCAGTTCTTC	CASSLAPSGGSGEQFF	NA	TRBJ2-1	TRBD2	TRBV5-4
TGCGCCAGCAGCCAAGTGTCCGGGGGGTACAATGAGCAGTTCTTC	CASSQVSGGYNEQFF	NA	TRBJ2-1	TRBD2	TRBV4-1
TGTGCCAGCAGCTTAGCGGAGGGCAGAGAAGAGACCCAGTACTTC	CASSLAEGREETQYF	NA	TRBJ2-5	NA	TRBV7-9
TGTGCCAGCAGTCCCACCTACAATGAGCAGTTCTTC	CASSPTYNEQFF	NA	TRBJ2-1	NA	TRBV27
TGTGCCAGCAGCTTGTCCACCCCCGGGAACACCGGGGAGCTGTTTTTT	CASSLSTPGNTGELFF	once	TRBJ2-2	NA	TRBV5-5
TGCGCCAGCAGCCAAGGGGCAGGGCGATACTACGAGCAGTACTTC	CASSQGAGRYYEQYF	once	TRBJ2-7	NA	TRBV4-3
TGTGCCAGCAGGGCGCACAGGGGGCTCGAAGATACGCAGTATTTT	CASRAHRGLEDTQYF	NA	TRBJ2-3	TRBD1	TRBV28
TGTGCCAGCAGTTACTCGGAAGCCTACGAGCAGTACTTC	CASSYSEAYEQYF	NA	TRBJ2-7	NA	TRBV6-5
TGTGCCAGCTCACCGGGTGGGACGAAGGACGAGCAGTACTTC	CASSPGGTKDEQYF	NA	TRBJ2-7	NA	TRBV18
TGTGCCTGGAGTGTGGGGGCGGGGGGAGGACCTCGCACAGATACGCAGTATTTT	CAWSVGAGGGPRTDTQYF	NA	TRBJ2-3	TRBD2	TRBV30
TGTGCCAGCAGCTTACGGCAGGGGAACACCGGGGAGCTGTTTTTT	CASSLRQGNTGELFF	NA	TRBJ2-2	NA	TRBV7-9
TGCAGCGTTGTGGCGGTACAAGAGACCCAGTACTTC	CSVVAVQETQYF	NA	TRBJ2-5	NA	TRBV29-1
TGTGCCAGTAACCAGTGGTCCACCGGGGAGCTGTTTTTT	CASNQWSTGELFF	NA	TRBJ2-2	NA	TRBV19
TGTGCCAGCAGTGAAGGAGGGCGACTTAACCCCTACGAGCAGTACTTC	CASSEGGRLNPYEQYF	NA	TRBJ2-7	NA	TRBV6-1
TGTGCCAGCAGATCCCGGGGGGCTGGAGAGACCCAGTACTTC	CASRSRGAGETQYF	NA	TRBJ2-5	NA	TRBV27
TGTGCCTGGAGTGTTGGGCGGCTCAGCGACGAGCAGTACTTC	CAWSVGRLSDEQYF	NA	TRBJ2-7	NA	TRBV30
TGTGCCAGTAATCGGGGGCCCACCGGGGAGCTGTTTTTT	CASNRGPTGELFF	NA	TRBJ2-2	NA	TRBV19
TGCGCCAGCAGCCAAGGGGACCGCCCAACCTACGAGCAGTACTTC	CASSQGDRPTYEQYF	NA	TRBJ2-7	NA	TRBV4-3
TGTGCCAGCAGCTTGATCGGGGGCTCAGCGGGGGGCCGCTACTACGAGCAGTACTTC	CASSLIGGSAGGRYYEQYF	NA	TRBJ2-7	TRBD2	TRBV5-6
TGTGCCAGTAGTATCCTAGTGGTCGATGAGCAGTTCTTC	CASSILVVDEQFF	NA	TRBJ2-1	NA	TRBV19
TGCGCCAGCACCGCCGGGACAGGGAGCACTGAAGCTTTCTTT	CASTAGTGSTEAFF	NA	TRBJ1-1	TRBD1	TRBV5-1
TGTGCCAGCAGTCCCCGGGACGGAAACAATCAGCCCCAGCATTTT	CASSPRDGNNQPQHF	once	TRBJ1-5	NA	TRBV28
TGTGCCAGCAGCTCTGACCGTCCCAGCGAGCAGTACTTC	CASSSDRPSEQYF	NA	TRBJ2-7	NA	TRBV5-4
TGTGCCAGCAGCGTAGCCACGGGCGAGCAGTACTTC	CASSVATGEQYF	NA	TRBJ2-7	NA	TRBV9
TGTGCCTGGAGTGAAGGGGGTATCTATGGCTACACCTTC	CAWSEGGIYGYTF	once	TRBJ1-2	NA	TRBV30